The entry below gives a single T cell receptor beta chain sequence along with its context. The antigen is undetermined. Germline CDR1 is SQVTM and CDR2 is ANQGSEA. After removal of 4 bases from V and 4 bases from J, the junction contained 16 bases not matched to a gene. The CDR3 has 16 residues. The repertoire was sequenced with immunoSEQ multiplex PCR; TCRdb's copy has only in-frame clones and lacks some. In the table there are about 80,000 clones, 94% of which are singletons. The data derive from a study of OX40 agonist ivuxolimab in advanced cancers. Notes on the study in general: Not determined was the antigen specificity of the expanded peripheral T cells.

The chain is built from TRBV29-1 and TRBJ2-7; 7 positions match TRBD1. The sequencing used CD4+ or CD8+ T cells sorted from blood, collected in a trial of the OX40 agonist ivuxolimab. The TCR was taken from an adult with an advanced solid tumor such as melanoma, head and neck, liver or kidney cancer. The CDR3 DNA sequence: TGCAGCGTTGGGTCCCCCACCGACAGGGCTCTATACGAGCAGTACTTC. This translates into CSVGSPTDRALYEQYF.